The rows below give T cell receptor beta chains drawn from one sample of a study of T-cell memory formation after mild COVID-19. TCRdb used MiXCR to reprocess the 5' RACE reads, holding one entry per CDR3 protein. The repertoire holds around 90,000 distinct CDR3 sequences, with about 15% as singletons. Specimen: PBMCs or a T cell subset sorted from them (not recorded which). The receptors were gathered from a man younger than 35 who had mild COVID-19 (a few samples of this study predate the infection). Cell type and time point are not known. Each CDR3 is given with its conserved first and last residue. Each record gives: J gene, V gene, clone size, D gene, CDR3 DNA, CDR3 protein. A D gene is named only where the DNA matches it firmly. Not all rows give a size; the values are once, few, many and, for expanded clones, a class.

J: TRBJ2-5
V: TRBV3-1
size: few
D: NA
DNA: TGTGCCAGCAGCCAAGCCTTGGGACATGGGGAGACCCAGTACTTC
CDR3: CASSQALGHGETQYF

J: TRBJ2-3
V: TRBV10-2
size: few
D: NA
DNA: TGCGCCAGCAGTGAGTCGGGGGGCCTACCGACAGATACGCAGTATTTT
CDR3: CASSESGGLPTDTQYF

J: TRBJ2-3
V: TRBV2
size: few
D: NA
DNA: TGTGCCAGCAGGAAGACTACTCGGTGGCCAGATACGCAGTATTTT
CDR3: CASRKTTRWPDTQYF

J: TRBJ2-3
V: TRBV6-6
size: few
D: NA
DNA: NA
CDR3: CASILAQTDTQYF

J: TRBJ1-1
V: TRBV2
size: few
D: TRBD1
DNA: TGTGCCAGCAGTGCTAGTGGTACAGGGGAAACTGAAGCTTTCTTT
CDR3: CASSASGTGETEAFF

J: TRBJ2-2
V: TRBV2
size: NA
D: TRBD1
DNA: TGTGCCAGCAGTGGACAGGGTAGCGGGGAGCTGTTTTTT
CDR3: CASSGQGSGELFF

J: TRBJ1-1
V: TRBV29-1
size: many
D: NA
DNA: TGCAGCGTTTCGGGGCTAGAAGCTTTCTTT
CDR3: CSVSGLEAFF

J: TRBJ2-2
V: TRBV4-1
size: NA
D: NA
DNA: TGCGCCAGCAGCCAAGATGTAGGGGGAGTCGGGGAGCTGTTTTTT
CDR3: CASSQDVGGVGELFF

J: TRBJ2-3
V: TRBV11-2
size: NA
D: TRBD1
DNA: TGTGCCAGCAGCTTCTCACATCTGACAGGGGGCCCCACAGATACGCAGTATTTT
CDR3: CASSFSHLTGGPTDTQYF

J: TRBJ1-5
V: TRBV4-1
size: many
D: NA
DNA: TGCGCCAGCAGCCAAGTAGCGGACGAAAATCAGCCCCAGCATTTT
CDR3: CASSQVADENQPQHF

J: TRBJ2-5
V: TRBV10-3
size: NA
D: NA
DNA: TGTGCCATCAGTGAGTCCGAAAGGCTCGGAGAGACCCAGTACTTC
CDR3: CAISESERLGETQYF

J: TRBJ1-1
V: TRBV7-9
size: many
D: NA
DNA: TGTGCCAGCAGCTTCTTTGGCGATGCTGAAGCTTTCTTT
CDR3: CASSFFGDAEAFF

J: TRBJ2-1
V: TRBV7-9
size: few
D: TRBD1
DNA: TGTGCCAGCAGCTCGACAAGGACAGGGAAAAGCTCCTACAATGAGCAGTTCTTC
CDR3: CASSSTRTGKSSYNEQFF